This T cell receptor (beta chain) was profiled in a study of Graves' ophthalmopathy and Graves' hyperthyroidism (dated by TCRdb to between 2017 and 2018). With respect to the entire study: Stable hyperthyroidism was defined as no progression to ophthalmopathy within 18 months of follow-up. An independent validation cohort comprised roughly 20 hyperthyroidism patients and 15 to 17 patients who later progressed from hyperthyroidism to ophthalmopathy. Following sample collection, hyperthyroidism patients were given methimazole at a starting dose of 30 mg daily, and ophthalmopathy patients were given high-dose intravenous methylprednisolone. In about six hyperthyroidism patients, T-cell repertoires of thyroid tissue and blood were compared. The study used TCR beta repertoire signatures to distinguish Graves' ophthalmopathy from Graves' hyperthyroidism and to predict progression to ophthalmopathy. To explore V-J signatures that distinguish ophthalmopathy from hyperthyroidism, a discovery set of about a hundred patients was enrolled, made up of around 44 with ophthalmopathy and 57 with stable hyperthyroidism. In total, approximately 140 blood samples were TCR-sequenced: some 40 ophthalmopathy, some 75 hyperthyroidism and some 17 hyperthyroidism-to-ophthalmopathy patients.

From the cysteine through the phenylalanine, the CDR3 covers 16 amino acids. CDR3 DNA is the only sequence kept; it has 48 bases, read in frame from the first base. The CDR1 and CDR2 encoded by the germline V gene are SGHRS and YFSETQ. For repertoire sequencing, TCR beta CDR3 regions were amplified from RNA transcripts. The first round was an RT-PCR using HTBI primers with the Qiagen OneStep RT-PCR kit, and this first round was followed by a second-round multiplex PCR, then size selection and purification. Sequencing of the libraries was carried out on an Illumina HiSeq2000 in paired-end mode with 100 bp reads. Under the source paper's analysis protocol: Reads were processed with SOAPnuke, discarding reads with adapters, uncalled bases, mean Phred below 15, or no exact constant-primer or identifier match. High-quality paired reads were merged with COPE v1.2.5. Clonotypes were defined as unique nucleotide sequences and were aligned to IMGT TRB V, D and J references using MiTCR v1.1. The analysis was limited to V-J combinations with a frequency above 0.0001, which together covered roughly 99% of the repertoires. For each V-J combination, a TCR clonal expansion and chaos score was defined as the ratio of F50 clonal expansion to chaos observed in the TCRdist matrix. Welch's t-statistics and random forest were used to narrow the features down to over ten V-J combinations, which were then fed into a naive Bayes classifier. The similarity between thyroid and blood repertoires was quantified using the Morisita-Horn index. The public reads were reanalyzed by TCRdb: fastp trimming at Q25, MiXCR alignment, in-frame beta chains only. Records with the same CDR3 protein are collapsed into one entry carrying the most frequent genes and DNA. It is TCRdb's table, rather than the study itself, that gives the V and J calls and clone size. The sample data list about 500,000 distinct CDR3 sequences, and about two fifths of these were observed just once. About 4% of the sample belongs to the ten largest clones.

Hyperthyroidism patients were newly diagnosed, were aged 18 to 65 years, and had a disease duration under 2 months. Patients with other autoimmune diseases, uncontrolled infections, pregnancy or lactation were excluded. Diagnosis relied on clinical symptoms, serum thyroxine, TRAb, thyroid ultrasound and orbital computed tomography. Total RNA was extracted with Trizol reagent and quality-checked on an Agilent 2100 Bioanalyzer. General findings and caveats noted by the study authors: No statistical method was used to predetermine the sample size, and group allocation was not hidden from the investigators. In validation, the model predicted ophthalmopathy progression with 70.59% sensitivity and 72.22% specificity; around twelve predicted patients were CT-confirmed with GO in a median of approximately 6.2 months. Among expanded thyroid clonotypes with frequency above 0.001, most also showed up in blood, which suggests that blood repertoires may reflect the thyroid immune response. In cross-validation, the 13-signature model distinguished ophthalmopathy from stable hyperthyroidism with 87.88% sensitivity and around 81% specificity, while in the test set the corresponding values were roughly 80% and 75%.

With regard to this clonotype: No cognate antigen has been identified for it. The junction and the germline gene differ at one end; a read error may be behind it.

This TCR was sampled from an adult man with Graves' hyperthyroidism. Material for sequencing was peripheral blood or thyroid tissue (not recorded which). The sequence links TRBV5-1 to TRBJ2-7, with a weak D call of TRBD2 (5 bases match). The CDR3 region has the sequence CASSLAQLAYHNEQYF. The bases are TGCGCCAGCAGTTTGGCGCAGCTAGCTTACCACAATGAGCAGTACTTC.